This T cell receptor beta chain was captured by sequencing in a study of control samples from healthy donors and cancer patients. Libraries were prepared by immunoSEQ multiplex PCR; TCRdb keeps only in-frame clonotypes and omits some of them. The sample lists 77,000 or so clones, about nine tenths occurring once. The sequence came from a man in his thirties or forties in good health. The sample was blood.

The CDR3 DNA sequence: TGTGCCAGCAGTTCCGGGACCGTTGATTACGAGCAGTACTTC. It yields the protein CASSSGTVDYEQYF. V is TRBV28 and J is TRBJ2-7; either TRBD1 or TRBD2 may supply D (5 bases each). Germline assignment: CDR1 MDHEN and CDR2 SYDVKM. Trimming stripped 4 bases from V and 4 bases from J, with 14 bases between. The CDR3 is 14 residues long.